One and the same sample provided the 14 T cell receptor beta chains below, sequenced in a study of T cell changes during pregnancy in multiple sclerosis. Assay used: immunoSEQ multiplex PCR; TCRdb lists only in-frame clones, some missing. Among tens of thousands of clones listed, around 92% were seen once. Sequenced material: CD4+ T cells from peripheral blood mononuclear cells, taken in the third trimester of pregnancy. These receptors all stem from a female donor with multiple sclerosis, enrolled in a pregnancy study.

This rearrangement joins TRBV6-1 to TRBJ1-1; D may be TRBD1 (5 bases). The V end lost 2 bases, the J end lost 5 bases, and 12 bases lay between the germline ends. This CDR3 has 14 amino acids. Germline-derived CDR1 and CDR2 are MNHNS and SASEGT. The CDR3 here is CASSELTEATEAFF. The CDR3 coding sequence is TGTGCCAGCAGTGAACTGACAGAGGCGACTGAAGCTTTCTTT.

The J gene is TRBJ1-1, the V gene TRBV5-1, with 11 bases lining up with TRBD1. The ends lost 3 bases at V and 5 bases at J; junction bases unmatched: 12. Germline assignment: CDR1 SGHRS and CDR2 YFSETQ. The CDR3 is 17 amino acids. The CDR3 nucleotides read TGCGCCAGCAGCTGGACCCGGACAGGGGGCGCGTGGACTGAAGCTTTCTTT. Residues: CASSWTRTGGAWTEAFF.

The genes are TRBV28 and TRBJ2-4; TRBD2 agrees at 16 bases. There are 19 residues in the CDR3. Germline V gene sequence: CDR1 MDHEN, CDR2 SYDVKM. V was pared by 5 bases and J by 1 base, with 8 bases of the junction left unmatched. The CDR3 is CASSPLGLAGGPAKNIQYF. CDR3 nucleotides: TGTGCCAGCAGTCCCCTGGGACTAGCGGGAGGGCCGGCCAAAAACATTCAGTACTTC.

CDR3 DNA: TGTGCCAGCAGTGACTTGGGGACAGAGGGGGTCGGCTACACCTTC. Translated: CASSDLGTEGVGYTF. The chain couples TRBV6-4 to TRBJ1-2; 7 nucleotides match TRBD1. The germline V gene encodes CDR1 MRHNA and CDR2 SNTAGT. The CDR3 spans 15 residues. The trim removed 1 base at V and 8 bases at J, leaving 10 bases unmatched.

The CDR3 spells CAISELADNEQFF. As DNA, the CDR3 is TGTGCCATCAGTGAGCTAGCGGACAATGAGCAGTTCTTC. The V call is TRBV10-3, the J call TRBJ2-1, with TRBD2 identical over 7 bases. The CDR3 has 13 amino acids. V shed 2 bases and J 5 bases; nucleotides not matched to a gene: 0. From germline, CDR1 is ENHRY and CDR2 SYGVKD.

The rearrangement joins TRBV23-1 to TRBJ2-3; the D gene is possibly TRBD1 (6 bases). TRBV23-1 is reported as an ORF; its role is uncertain. The CDR3 is 16 amino acids. Deletions cut 4 bases from V and 4 bases from J, with 18 bases between. DNA of the CDR3: TGCGCCAGCAGTCGACCGGGACACTCTGCTGCAGATACGCAGTATTTT. Amino acids: CASSRPGHSAADTQYF.

V usage is TRBV28 and J usage is TRBJ2-1; no definite D call. The CDR3 consists of 15 residues. Between the trimmed V and J ends, which lost 4 bases and 5 bases, there was a span of 15 bases. Germline V gene data show CDR1 as MDHEN and CDR2 as SYDVKM. CDR3 in DNA: TGTGCCAGCAGTTATATGCCTAGTCGCGACAATGAGCAGTTCTTC. Amino acids: CASSYMPSRDNEQFF.

The chain links TRBV6-1 to TRBJ2-4; TRBD2 agrees at 8 bases. The J segment lost 10 bases and the V segment lost 6 bases, leaving 8 bases of the junction unmatched. The CDR3 is made up of 13 amino acids. Germline V gene data show CDR1 as MNHNS and CDR2 as SASEGT. CDR3 loop: CASSGGAIGIQYF. For the CDR3, the DNA is TGTGCCAGCAGCGGGGGGGCCATAGGGATTCAGTACTTC.

This rearrangement joins TRBV19 to TRBJ1-2; no reliable D call. The CDR3 consists of 15 residues. Trimming removed 11 bases from V and 4 bases from J, with 23 bases in between. Germline loops: CDR1 LNHDA, CDR2 SQIVND (reference sequence). The CDR3 nucleotides are TGTGCCTCAAGGGAGTTCAGCTCTTCGGCCTATGGCTACACCTTC. Its protein is CASREFSSSAYGYTF.

The chain has TRBV7-2 and TRBJ1-4; TRBD1 matches at 8 bases. This CDR3 contains 15 residues. V lost 1 base to trimming and J lost 6 bases; unmatched junction nucleotides: 4. Germline lookup yields CDR1 SGHTA and CDR2 FQGNSA. CDR3 region: CASSLDGQGDEKLFF. The CDR3 region has the DNA TGTGCCAGCAGCTTAGACGGACAGGGCGATGAAAAACTGTTTTTT.

The chain has TRBV20-1 and TRBJ1-2; D remains ambiguous. Between the trimmed V and J ends, which lost 0 bases and 7 bases, there was a span of 3 bases. The CDR3 length is 10 residues. Per the germline V gene, CDR1 is DFQATT and CDR2 is SNEGSKA (reference sequence). The CDR3 coding sequence is TGCAGTGCTAGAGAGAGTGGCTACACCTTC. It encodes CSARESGYTF.

The chain has TRBV19 and TRBJ2-3, with TRBD2 matching over 9 bases. Trimming at V came to 8 bases and at J to 4 bases, leaving 13 bases not matched to a gene. The CDR3 length is 16 residues. CDR1 is LNHDA and CDR2 is SQIVND in the germline V gene (reference sequence). The CDR3 DNA follows: TGTGCCAGTCACCCCTACGCAGCGGGAGGAGCAGATACGCAGTATTTT. This codes for CASHPYAAGGADTQYF.

This sequence joins TRBV5-4 and TRBJ2-7; 16 nucleotides match TRBD2. V trimming: 4 bases; J trimming: 6 bases; junction bases outside the gene matches: 4. The CDR3 consists of 15 residues. Germline CDR1 reads SGHNT; CDR2 reads YYREEE (reference sequence). In nucleotides, the CDR3 is TGTGCCAGCAGCGGGGGACTAGCGGGAGGGGGCGAGCAGTACTTC. Its protein is CASSGGLAGGGEQYF.

There are a few counts of this clone. V and J are TRBV28 and TRBJ2-5; weak D call: TRBD2 (5 bases). The CDR3 totals 12 residues. The V and J ends lost 10 bases and 0 bases respectively, with 9 bases between them. Germline V CDR1 and CDR2: MDHEN, SYDVKM. CDR3 amino acids: CATQEDQETQYF. The CDR3, as DNA: TGTGCCACCCAGGAGGACCAAGAGACCCAGTACTTC.